This T cell receptor (beta chain) originates from a study of blood T cell repertoires in COVID-19. In the study overall: Collection of acute and convalescent COVID-19 samples took place in the United States, Italy and Spain. The cDNA or gDNA used as material had been derived from T cells, B-cell-depleted T cells, or PBMCs.

The cohort comprised adults aged 18 to 89 years residing in approximately 25 US areas. Recovered status applied to Cohort 3 donors who had two consecutive negative PCRs. It also applied to those with clearance or with symptom resolution. V was clipped by 0 bases and J by 2 bases; unmatched bases: 2. Germline loops: CDR1 SGDLS, CDR2 YYNGEE. The CDR3 length is 16 residues. Data came from immunoSEQ multiplex PCR; TCRdb stores just in-frame clones and leaves some out. The sample yields over 250,000 clones, around nine tenths seen once. The receptor was isolated from a man between 35 and 55 years old who had recovered from COVID-19. The rearrangement uses TRBV9 and TRBJ2-5, with 12 bases that match TRBD2. The sample taken for sequencing was PBMCs or T cells enriched from blood (not recorded which). CDR3 nucleotides: TGTGCCAGCAGCGTAGTGGGGACTAGCGGGCAAGAGACCCAGTACTTC. Its protein product is CASSVVGTSGQETQYF.